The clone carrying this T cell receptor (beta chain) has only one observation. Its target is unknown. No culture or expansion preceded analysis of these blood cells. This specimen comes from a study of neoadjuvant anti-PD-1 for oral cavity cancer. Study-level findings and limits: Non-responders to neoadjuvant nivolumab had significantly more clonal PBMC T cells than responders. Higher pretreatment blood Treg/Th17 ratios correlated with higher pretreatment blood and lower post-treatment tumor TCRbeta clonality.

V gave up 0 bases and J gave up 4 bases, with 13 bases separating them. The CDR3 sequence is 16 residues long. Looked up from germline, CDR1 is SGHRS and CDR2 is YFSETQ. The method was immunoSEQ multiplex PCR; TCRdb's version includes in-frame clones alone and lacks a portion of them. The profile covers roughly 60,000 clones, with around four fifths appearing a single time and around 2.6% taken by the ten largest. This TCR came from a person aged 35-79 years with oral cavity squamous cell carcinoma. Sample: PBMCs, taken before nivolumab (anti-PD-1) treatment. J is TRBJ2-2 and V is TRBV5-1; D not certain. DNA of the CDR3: TGCGCCAGCAGCTTGGCCGTTGGGGATCCCACCGGGGAGCTGTTTTTT. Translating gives CASSLAVGDPTGELFF.